The 17 T cell receptor beta chains below all came from one sample that was sequenced in a study of T cells in Graves' hyperthyroidism and ophthalmopathy. RNA transcripts gave rise to amplified TCR beta CDR3 regions. RT-PCR in the first round (using the HTBI primer set) targeted the TCR CDR3. MiXCR was run by TCRdb on the multiplex PCR reads, yielding one entry per CDR3 protein. The table includes some 350,000 distinct CDR3 sequences, approximately 15% detected once. Sequenced input: blood. The receptors were gathered from a woman in her thirties or forties with Graves' ophthalmopathy.

V gene TRBV12-5 combines with J gene TRBJ2-2; D unresolved. Trimming stripped 2 bases from V and 7 bases from J, with 14 bases between. Germline V gene data show CDR1 as LGHNT and CDR2 as FRNRAP. The CDR3 spans 15 residues. The CDR3 nucleotides are TGTGCTAGTGGTTTGTGGATTGGGAAGGGCGGGGAGCTGTTTTTT. This translates into CASGLWIGKGGELFF.

This clonotype has at least ten counts. J is TRBJ2-7 and V is TRBV24-1; D remains ambiguous. The V end was cut by 4 bases, the J end by 6 bases, with 21 bases between. Germline V gives CDR1 KGHDR, CDR2 SFDVKD. This CDR3 is built from 16 residues. CDR3 DNA sequence: TGTGCCACCAGTGACCCCCGCGAAGGGTCCCCCGGCGAGCAGTACTTC. Amino acid sequence: CATSDPREGSPGEQYF.

J is TRBJ1-4 and V is TRBV28; 10 nucleotides line up with TRBD1. The V segment lost 5 bases and the J segment 11 bases; nucleotides outside the gene matches: 14. In germline, CDR1 is MDHEN, CDR2 SYDVKM. The CDR3 consists of 16 residues. The CDR3 DNA reads TGTGCCAGCAGTCCGCTGACAGGGGGCCTTACGGTCAAACTGTTTTTT. Encoded protein: CASSPLTGGLTVKLFF.

This clonotype has just a few counts. The chain uses TRBV2 and TRBJ2-7; 10 bases match TRBD1. Unmatched junction bases numbered 6, after V lost 4 bases and J lost 6 bases. Looked up from germline, CDR1 is SNHLY and CDR2 is FYNNEI. The CDR3 contains 14 residues. In DNA form, the CDR3 reads TGTGCCAGCAGTGGGGGACAGGGGATGTTCGAGCAGTACTTC. As protein: CASSGGQGMFEQYF.

The V call is TRBV18, the J call TRBJ1-1, with D perhaps TRBD1 (5 bases). The CDR3 consists of 14 residues. Per the germline V gene, CDR1 is KGHSH and CDR2 is LQKENI. The V end was cut by 4 bases, the J end by 2 bases, with 11 bases between. The CDR3 is CASSRDEGNTEAFF. CDR3 nucleotides: TGTGCCAGCTCACGGGACGAGGGTAACACTGAAGCTTTCTTT.

This clonotype was observed at least ten times. V gene TRBV6-1 combines with J gene TRBJ1-6; D is uncertain. The germline gives CDR1 MNHNS, CDR2 SASEGT. V lost 1 base to trimming and J lost 5 bases, with 9 bases between them. The CDR3 is 15 residues long. The CDR3: CASSEVGGHNSPLHF. DNA of the CDR3: TGTGCCAGCAGTGAAGTCGGTGGGCATAATTCACCCCTCCACTTT.

In this sample, this clonotype turned up many times. The V gene is TRBV14, the J gene TRBJ2-7; TRBD1 agrees at 9 bases. The CDR3 covers 16 residues. Trimming at V came to 1 base and at J to 0 bases, leaving 4 bases not matched to a gene. Germline values: CDR1 SGHDN, CDR2 FVKESK. This CDR3 reads CASSQAGTGRSYEQYF. The CDR3 DNA sequence: TGTGCCAGCAGCCAAGCGGGGACAGGGCGCTCCTACGAGCAGTACTTC.

This clonotype has a count of ten or more. The chain recombines TRBV20-1 with TRBJ2-2; a possible D gene is TRBD2 (5 bases). Germline values: CDR1 DFQATT, CDR2 SNEGSKA (reference sequence). This CDR3 spans 15 amino acids. The germline V and J ends were trimmed by 5 bases and 7 bases, with 20 bases remaining between them. The CDR3 DNA sequence: TGCAGTGCTCAGAGGGCCTCAACCACGGGCGGGGAGCTGTTTTTT. The encoded protein is CSAQRASTTGGELFF.

V gene TRBV7-8 combines with J gene TRBJ1-1; D may be TRBD1 (6 bases). The length of the CDR3 is 13 residues. The germline gives CDR1 SGHVS, CDR2 FQNEAQ. Trimming took off 8 bases at V and 4 bases at J, with 14 bases between the two ends. The CDR3 sequence: CASRHFRGTEAFF. The CDR3 DNA follows: TGTGCCAGCCGTCACTTCAGGGGCACTGAAGCTTTCTTT.

This clonotype was observed many times. The rearrangement uses TRBV28 and TRBJ1-5; D may be TRBD1 (5 bases). V shed 7 bases and J shed 0 bases, with 19 bases lying between them. CDR3 length equals 17 residues. Germline V gene data show CDR1 as MDHEN and CDR2 as SYDVKM. CDR3 in DNA: TGTGCCAGCATAGGGGTGGTGGCAGGGCTTAGCAATCAGCCCCAGCATTTT. This codes for CASIGVVAGLSNQPQHF.

The table lists this clonotype with many counts. This sequence joins TRBV11-2 and TRBJ2-5, with D maybe TRBD2 (5 bases). CDR3 length equals 17 residues. The germline V gene has CDR1 SGHAT and CDR2 FQNNGV. V was shortened by 1 base and J by 6 bases, with 21 bases between the two germline ends. CDR3 nucleotides: TGTGCCAGCAGCTTAGGGACTTCCGGTCGCCTTACCAAGACCCAGTACTTC. Translating it yields CASSLGTSGRLTKTQYF.

The sample holds many counts of this clonotype. V usage is TRBV27 and J usage is TRBJ1-4; tentatively, D is TRBD1 (6 bases). Trimming pared 3 bases from V and 7 bases from J, leaving 12 bases between. CDR1 and CDR2 (germline): MNHEY, SMNVEV (reference sequence). This CDR3 region has 14 residues. The CDR3 nucleotides read TGTGCCAGCAGTTTCTACACAGGGAGTGAAAAACTGTTTTTT. This sequence encodes CASSFYTGSEKLFF.

This clonotype was observed many times. The chain links TRBV2 to TRBJ2-1; D unclear. Per the germline V gene, CDR1 is SNHLY and CDR2 is FYNNEI. This CDR3 is built from 14 residues. The V and J ends lost 4 bases and 0 bases respectively, with 7 bases between them. In nucleotides, the CDR3 is TGTGCCAGCAGTGTAGATAGCTCCTACAATGAGCAGTTCTTC. Translating gives CASSVDSSYNEQFF.

The CDR3 loop reads CSVESAGGNTIYF. The CDR3 DNA reads as TGCAGCGTTGAATCTGCAGGGGGAAACACCATATATTTT. This sequence joins TRBV29-1 and TRBJ1-3; possibly TRBD1 for D (5 bases). This CDR3 comprises 13 residues. The V and J ends lost 2 bases and 4 bases respectively, with 9 bases between them. Germline V lookup: CDR1 SQVTM, CDR2 ANQGSEA.

This chain uses TRBV3-1 with TRBJ2-1; D uncertain. Trimming left V 0 bases short and J 8 bases short, with 2 bases between. Germline V lookup: CDR1 LGHDT, CDR2 YNNKEL (reference sequence). The length of the CDR3 is 11 residues. The DNA of the CDR3 is TGTGCCAGCAGCCAAGAGTATGAGCAGTTCTTC. As protein: CASSQEYEQFF.

The rearrangement joins TRBV6-2 or TRBV6-3 to TRBJ1-5, with 7 bases aligning to TRBD1. Germline assignment: CDR1 MNHEY and CDR2 SVGEGT. CDR3 length equals 18 residues. The J segment lost 1 base and the V segment lost 7 bases, leaving 16 bases of the junction unmatched. The CDR3 region has the DNA TGTGCCAGCATCCCACGACAGGGCCCAGGAAGGAGCAATCAGCCCCAGCATTTT. This encodes CASIPRQGPGRSNQPQHF.

This clonotype was found many times. J is TRBJ1-1 and V is TRBV2, with 8 bases identical to TRBD1. The CDR3 sequence is 14 residues long. Losses at the gene ends were 0 bases for V and 3 bases for J; bases not matched to a gene: 0. Looked up from germline, CDR1 is SNHLY and CDR2 is FYNNEI. CDR3 bases: TGTGCCAGCAGTGAAGCGGACAGGGACACTGAAGCTTTCTTT. It encodes CASSEADRDTEAFF.